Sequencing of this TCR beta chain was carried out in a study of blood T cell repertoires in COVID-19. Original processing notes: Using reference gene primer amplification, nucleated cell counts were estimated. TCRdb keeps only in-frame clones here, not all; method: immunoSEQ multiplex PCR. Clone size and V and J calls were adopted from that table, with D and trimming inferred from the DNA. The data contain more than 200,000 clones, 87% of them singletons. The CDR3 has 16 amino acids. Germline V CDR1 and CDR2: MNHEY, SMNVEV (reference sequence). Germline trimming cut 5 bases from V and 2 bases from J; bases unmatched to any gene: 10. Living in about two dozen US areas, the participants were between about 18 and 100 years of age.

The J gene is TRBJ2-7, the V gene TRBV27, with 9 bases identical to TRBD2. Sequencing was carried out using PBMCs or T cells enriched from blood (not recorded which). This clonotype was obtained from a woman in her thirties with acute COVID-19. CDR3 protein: CASSPRGTSFTYEQYF. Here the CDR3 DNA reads TGTGCCAGCAGTCCACGAGGGACTAGCTTTACCTACGAGCAGTACTTC.